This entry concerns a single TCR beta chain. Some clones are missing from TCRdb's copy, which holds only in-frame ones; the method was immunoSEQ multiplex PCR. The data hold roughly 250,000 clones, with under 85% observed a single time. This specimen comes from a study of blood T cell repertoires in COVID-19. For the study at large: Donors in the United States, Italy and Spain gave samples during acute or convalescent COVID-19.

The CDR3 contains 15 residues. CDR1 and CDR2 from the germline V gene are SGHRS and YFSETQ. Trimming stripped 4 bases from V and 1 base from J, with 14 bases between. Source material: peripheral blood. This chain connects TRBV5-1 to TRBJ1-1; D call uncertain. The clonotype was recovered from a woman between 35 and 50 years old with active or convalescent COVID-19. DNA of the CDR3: TGCGCCAGCAGCCCCCTTGCCTCAGGGAACACTGAAGCTTTCTTT. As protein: CASSPLASGNTEAFF.